The following is a T cell receptor (beta chain) sequence with its context. The CDR3 sequence is 17 residues long. The germline CDR1 and CDR2 sequences are SGHRS and YFSETQ. The ends lost 2 bases at V and 4 bases at J; junction bases unmatched: 8. These data are taken from a study of neoadjuvant anti-PD-1 for oral cavity cancer. Study context: Most patients had three to four biweekly doses of 3 mg/kg nivolumab before resection. Patients without progression received a fourth nivolumab dose around day 43, then surgical resection on days 50-56.

Sequencing was performed with immunoSEQ multiplex PCR; in TCRdb, only in-frame clones are kept and a portion is missing. The data contain 13,000 to 15,000 clones, about four fifths of them singletons. The time point denotes: after neoadjuvant nivolumab, at surgical resection. Patients had HPV-negative, locally advanced oral cavity squamous cell carcinoma. Sequencing used PBMCs, obtained after nivolumab (anti-PD-1) treatment. The chain combines TRBV5-1 with TRBJ2-1, with TRBD2 matching over 11 bases. This sequence was found in a person between 40 and 85 years old with oral cavity squamous cell carcinoma. CDR3 amino acids: CASSFLSGTSGYNEQFF. Written as DNA, the CDR3 is TGCGCCAGCAGCTTTCTCAGCGGGACTAGCGGATACAATGAGCAGTTCTTC.